The 6 T cell receptor beta chains in this list originate from one sample, sequenced in a study of metastatic and nonmetastatic thyroid tumors. MiXCR re-clonotyped the PCR reads for TCRdb. The repertoire consists of approximately 21,000 clones, with approximately 25% occurring once and the leading ten covering about 20%. No patient had received any treatment before thyroid surgery. Sequenced input: blood. Receptor source: a female donor with papillary thyroid cancer or a benign thyroid nodule (not recorded which). Some clones in this sample may be carry-over from other donors' samples.

Sample share makes this clone medium-sized. V is TRBV11-3 and J is TRBJ2-2; 8 bases agree with TRBD1. The CDR3 loop spans 14 amino acids. The V gene end was trimmed by 5 bases and the J gene end by 6 bases; junction bases not matched to a gene: 5. CDR1 is SGHNT and CDR2 is YENEEA in the germline V gene. The CDR3 reads CASSNRQGSGELFF. CDR3 nucleotide sequence: TGTGCCAGCAGCAATAGACAGGGGTCCGGGGAGCTGTTTTTT.

The chain couples TRBV5-1 to TRBJ2-7, with TRBD2 matching 8 bases. The CDR3 contains 17 residues. Germline V gene sequence: CDR1 SGHRS, CDR2 YFSETQ. Losses at the gene ends were 4 bases for V and 3 bases for J; bases not matched to a gene: 15. The CDR3 nucleotides are TGCGCCAGCAGCCAAAACCCGGACATAGCGGGAAACTACGAGCAGTACTTC. It yields the protein CASSQNPDIAGNYEQYF.

Ten or more counts support this clone. V and J are TRBV3-1 and TRBJ2-1; perhaps TRBD1 as D (5 bases). From germline, CDR1 is LGHDT and CDR2 YNNKEL (reference sequence). The CDR3 runs to 15 residues. V was cut by 3 bases and J by 6 bases, with 15 bases left in between. CDR3 bases: TGTGCCAGCAGCCACAGATCCTTCAGGGCCAATGAGCAGTTCTTC. It encodes CASSHRSFRANEQFF.

This clone was counted only a few times. This rearrangement joins TRBV6-2 or TRBV6-3 to TRBJ2-7, with no clear D. The CDR3 extends over 13 amino acids. Per the germline V gene, CDR1 is MNHEY and CDR2 is SVGEGT. Trimming left V 5 bases short and J 6 bases short, with 14 bases between. The CDR3 region is CASSPLLRGEQYF. CDR3 DNA: TGTGCCAGCAGTCCCCTGCTACGAGGCGAGCAGTACTTC.

This chain uses TRBV7-3 with TRBJ2-7; 7 positions match TRBD1. With 5 bases clipped from V and 0 bases from J, the junction kept 10 bases outside the gene matches. CDR1 is SGHTA, CDR2 FQGTGA, per germline. The CDR3 extends over 16 amino acids. The CDR3 nucleotides read TGTGCCAGCAGCCCTTCGGGACAGTCGAGCTCCTACGAGCAGTACTTC. This translates into CASSPSGQSSSYEQYF.

This clone has more than one count but fewer than ten. This sequence joins TRBV28 and TRBJ2-2, with D perhaps matching TRBD1 (5 bases). V lost 3 bases to trimming and J lost 1 base, with 9 bases between them. Germline values: CDR1 MDHEN, CDR2 SYDVKM. CDR3 length: 15 residues. CDR3 in DNA: TGTGCCAGCAGTTTTCTTCAGGGGAACACCGGGGAGCTGTTTTTT. It yields the protein CASSFLQGNTGELFF. Full variable domain (rest looked up from reference TRBV28 and TRBJ2-2): DVKVTQSSRYLVKRTGEKVFLECVQDMDHENMFWYRQDPGLGLRLIYFSYDVKMKEKGDIPEGYSVSREKKERFSLILESASTNQTSMYLCASSFLQGNTGELFFGEGSRLTVL.